Included here is one T cell receptor beta chain sequence, with context. Its antigen is currently unknown. This specimen comes from a study of T cells expressing NK-cell markers. Across the whole study: Sorted CD3+CD56+NKG2C+, CD3+CD56+NKG2C- and CD3+CD56-NKG2C+ T cells supplied TCR beta repertoires. Seven donors tested HCMV-seropositive and one tested seronegative among the eight sequenced.

CDR1 and CDR2 from the germline V gene are SGHRS and YFSETQ. The CDR3 runs 14 residues. 5'RACE template switching built TCR beta cDNA with unique molecular identifiers. TCRdb processed the 5' RACE reads again and assigns one entry to each CDR3 protein, with no DNA. This table holds about 460,000 distinct CDR3 sequences. Study-wide results and caveats: As a fraction of CD8+ T cells, dominant NKG2C+ clonotypes reached roughly 1.0-7.5% in more than five donors.

The origin of this receptor is a woman in her forties or fifties in good health. What was sequenced was blood T cells: a sorted CD56 or NKG2C T cell subset, CD4+ or CD8+ T cells, or bulk PBMC T cells (not recorded which). The rearrangement joins TRBV5-1 to TRBJ2-3. Here the CDR3 reads CASSWISAADTQYF.